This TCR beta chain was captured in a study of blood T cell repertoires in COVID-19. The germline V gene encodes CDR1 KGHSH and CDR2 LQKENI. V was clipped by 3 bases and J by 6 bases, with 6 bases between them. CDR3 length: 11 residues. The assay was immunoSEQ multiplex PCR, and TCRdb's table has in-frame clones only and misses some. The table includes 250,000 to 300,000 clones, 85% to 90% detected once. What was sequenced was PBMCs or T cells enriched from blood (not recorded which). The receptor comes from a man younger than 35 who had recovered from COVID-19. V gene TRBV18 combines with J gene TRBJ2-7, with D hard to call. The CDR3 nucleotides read TGTGCCAGCTCACCGGAGTGCGAGCAGTACTTC. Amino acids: CASSPECEQYF.